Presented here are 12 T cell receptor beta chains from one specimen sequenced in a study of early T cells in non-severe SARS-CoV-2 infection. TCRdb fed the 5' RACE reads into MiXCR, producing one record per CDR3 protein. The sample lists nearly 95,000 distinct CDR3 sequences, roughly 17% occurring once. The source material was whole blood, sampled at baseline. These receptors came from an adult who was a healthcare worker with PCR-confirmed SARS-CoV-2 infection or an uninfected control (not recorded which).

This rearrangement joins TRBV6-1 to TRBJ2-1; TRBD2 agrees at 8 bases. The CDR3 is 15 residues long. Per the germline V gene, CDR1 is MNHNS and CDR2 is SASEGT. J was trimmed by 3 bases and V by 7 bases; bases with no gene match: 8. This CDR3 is CASIPGLEYYNEQFF. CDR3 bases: TGTGCCAGCATTCCGGGACTAGAGTACTACAATGAGCAGTTCTTC.

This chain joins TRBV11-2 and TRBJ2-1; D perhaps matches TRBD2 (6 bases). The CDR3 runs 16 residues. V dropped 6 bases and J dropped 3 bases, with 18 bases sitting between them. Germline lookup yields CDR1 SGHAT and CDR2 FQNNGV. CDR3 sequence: CASRGSRDSLYNEQFF. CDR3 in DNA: TGTGCCAGCAGGGGGTCTCGGGACTCCCTCTACAATGAGCAGTTCTTC.

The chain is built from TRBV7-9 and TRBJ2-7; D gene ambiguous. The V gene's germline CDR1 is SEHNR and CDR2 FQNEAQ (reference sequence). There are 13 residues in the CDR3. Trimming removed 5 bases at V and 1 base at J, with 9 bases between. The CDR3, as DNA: TGTGCCAGCAGCCCTCAGAGTTCCTACGAGCAGTACTTC. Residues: CASSPQSSYEQYF.

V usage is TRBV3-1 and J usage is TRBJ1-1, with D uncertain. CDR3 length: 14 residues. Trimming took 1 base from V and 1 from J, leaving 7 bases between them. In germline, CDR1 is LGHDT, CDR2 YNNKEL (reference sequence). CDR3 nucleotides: TGTGCCAGCAGCCAAGGGGTGTCGAACACTGAAGCTTTCTTT. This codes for CASSQGVSNTEAFF.

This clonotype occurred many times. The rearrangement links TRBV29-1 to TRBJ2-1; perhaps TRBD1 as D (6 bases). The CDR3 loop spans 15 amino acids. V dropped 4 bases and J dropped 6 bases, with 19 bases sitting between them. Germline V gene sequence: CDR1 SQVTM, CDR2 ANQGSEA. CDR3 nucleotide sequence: TGCAGCGTTGGCACCCGGGACACCAGCTCCAATGAGCAGTTCTTC. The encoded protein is CSVGTRDTSSNEQFF.

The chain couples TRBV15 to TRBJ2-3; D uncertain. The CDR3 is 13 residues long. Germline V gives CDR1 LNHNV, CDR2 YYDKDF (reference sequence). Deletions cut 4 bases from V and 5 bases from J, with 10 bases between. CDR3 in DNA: TGTGCCACCAGCACCCTTTCTGGAGATACGCAGTATTTT. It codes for CATSTLSGDTQYF.

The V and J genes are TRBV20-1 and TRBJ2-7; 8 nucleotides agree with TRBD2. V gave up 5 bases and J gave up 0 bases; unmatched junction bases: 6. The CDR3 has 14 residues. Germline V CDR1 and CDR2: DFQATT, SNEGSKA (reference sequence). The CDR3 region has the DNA TGCAGTGCTTTCCCCGGGACTAGCTCCTACGAGCAGTACTTC. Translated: CSAFPGTSSYEQYF.

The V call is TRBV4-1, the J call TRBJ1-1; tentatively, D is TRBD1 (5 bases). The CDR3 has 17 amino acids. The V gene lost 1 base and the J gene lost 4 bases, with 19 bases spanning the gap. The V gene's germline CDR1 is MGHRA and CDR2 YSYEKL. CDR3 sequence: CASSQGAGWGLVTEAFF. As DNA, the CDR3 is TGCGCCAGCAGCCAAGGGGCAGGTTGGGGGTTGGTCACTGAAGCTTTCTTT.

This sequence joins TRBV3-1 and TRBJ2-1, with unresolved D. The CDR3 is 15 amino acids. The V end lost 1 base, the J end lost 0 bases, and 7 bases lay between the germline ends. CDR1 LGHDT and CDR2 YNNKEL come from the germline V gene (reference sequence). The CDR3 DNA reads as TGTGCCAGCAGCCAAGGGTTAAGCTCCTACAATGAGCAGTTCTTC. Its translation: CASSQGLSSYNEQFF.

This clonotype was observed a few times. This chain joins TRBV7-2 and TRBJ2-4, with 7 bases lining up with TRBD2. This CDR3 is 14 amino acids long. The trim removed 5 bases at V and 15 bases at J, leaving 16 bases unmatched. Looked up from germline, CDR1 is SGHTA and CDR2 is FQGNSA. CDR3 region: CASSPSRLAVDLYF. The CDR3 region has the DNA TGTGCCAGCAGCCCCTCCAGGCTAGCGGTCGATTTGTACTTC.

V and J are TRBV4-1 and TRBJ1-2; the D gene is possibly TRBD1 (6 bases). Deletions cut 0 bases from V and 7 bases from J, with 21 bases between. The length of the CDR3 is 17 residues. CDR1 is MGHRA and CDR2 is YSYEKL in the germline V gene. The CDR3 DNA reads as TGCGCCAGCAGCCAAGATTCGGCAGGGGCGGGATTATCTGGCTACACCTTC. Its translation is CASSQDSAGAGLSGYTF.

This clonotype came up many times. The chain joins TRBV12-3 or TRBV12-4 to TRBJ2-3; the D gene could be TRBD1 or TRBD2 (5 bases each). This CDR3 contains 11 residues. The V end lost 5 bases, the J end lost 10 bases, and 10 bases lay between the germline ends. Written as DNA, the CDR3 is TGTGCCAGCAGTGGGGGAAGAGCGCAGTATTTT. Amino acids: CASSGGRAQYF.